Each of the 2 T cell receptor beta chains below was sequenced from the same sample in a study of cytomegalovirus exposure and HLA in healthy donors. In the PCR, 60 Vbeta and 13 Jbeta primers were used. This table comes from immunoSEQ multiplex PCR, and its TCRdb copy is limited to in-frame clones, with some not included. The table has more than 85,000 clones, around three quarters seen once; the top ten hold less than 3.5%. The sample was PBMCs. The source of these receptors is a male donor in good health and CMV-seropositive.

The rearrangement joins TRBV6-1 to TRBJ2-7; 9 bases fit TRBD1. Losses at the gene ends were 4 bases for V and 4 bases for J; bases not matched to a gene: 5. Germline CDR1 is MNHNS and CDR2 is SASEGT. This CDR3 region has 14 residues. This chain's CDR3 is CASSAGQGLYEQYF. The CDR3 DNA reads TGTGCCAGCAGTGCGGGACAGGGCCTATACGAGCAGTACTTC.

The gene calls are TRBV30 and TRBJ2-3, with D unresolved. From germline, CDR1 is GTSNPN and CDR2 SVGIG (reference sequence). This CDR3 is built from 14 residues. V lost 2 bases, J lost 2 bases, and 11 bases lay in between. This CDR3 is CAWSSGGSTDTQYF. CDR3 bases: TGTGCCTGGAGTAGTGGCGGTTCCACAGATACGCAGTATTTT.